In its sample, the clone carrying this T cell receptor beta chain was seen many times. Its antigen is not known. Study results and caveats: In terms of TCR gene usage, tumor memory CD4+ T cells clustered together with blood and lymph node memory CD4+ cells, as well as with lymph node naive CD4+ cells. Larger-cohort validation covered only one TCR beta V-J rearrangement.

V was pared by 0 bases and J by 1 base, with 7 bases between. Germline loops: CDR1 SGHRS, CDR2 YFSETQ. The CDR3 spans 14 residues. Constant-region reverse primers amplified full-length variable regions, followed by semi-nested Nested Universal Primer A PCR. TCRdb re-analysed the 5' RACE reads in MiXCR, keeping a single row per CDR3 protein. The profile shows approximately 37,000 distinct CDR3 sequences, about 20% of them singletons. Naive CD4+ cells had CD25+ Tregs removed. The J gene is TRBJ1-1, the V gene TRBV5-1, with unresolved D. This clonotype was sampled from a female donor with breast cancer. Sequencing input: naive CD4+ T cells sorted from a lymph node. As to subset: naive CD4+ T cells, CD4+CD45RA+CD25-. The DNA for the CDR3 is TGCGCCAGCAGCTTGGCCGGGCCGAACACTGAAGCTTTCTTT. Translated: CASSLAGPNTEAFF.